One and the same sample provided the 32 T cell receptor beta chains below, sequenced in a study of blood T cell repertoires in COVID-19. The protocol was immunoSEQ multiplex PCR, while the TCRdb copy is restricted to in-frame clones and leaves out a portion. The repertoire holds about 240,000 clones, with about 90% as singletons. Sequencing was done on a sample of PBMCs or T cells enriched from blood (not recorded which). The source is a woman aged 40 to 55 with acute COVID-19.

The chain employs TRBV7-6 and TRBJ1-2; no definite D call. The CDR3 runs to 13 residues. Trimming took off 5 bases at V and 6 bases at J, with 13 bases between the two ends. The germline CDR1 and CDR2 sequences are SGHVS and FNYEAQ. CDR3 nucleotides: TGTGCCAGCAGCCCAGGCCCCCGCGATGGCTACACCTTC. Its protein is CASSPGPRDGYTF. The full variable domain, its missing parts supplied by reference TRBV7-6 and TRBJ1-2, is GAGVSQSPRYKVTKRGQDVALRCDPISGHVSLYWYRQALGQGPEFLTYFNYEAQQDKSGLPNDRFSAERPEGSISTLTIQRTEQRDSAMYRCASSPGPRDGYTFGSGTRLTVV.

In DNA, the CDR3 is TGCGCCAGCAGCCAAAGACAGGGGGAGGGGACTGAAGCTTTCTTT. This gives the protein CASSQRQGEGTEAFF. V usage is TRBV4-1 and J usage is TRBJ1-1; 9 bases line up with TRBD1. V trimming: 2 bases; J trimming: 5 bases; junction bases outside the gene matches: 6. The germline gives CDR1 MGHRA, CDR2 YSYEKL. The CDR3 has 15 amino acids.

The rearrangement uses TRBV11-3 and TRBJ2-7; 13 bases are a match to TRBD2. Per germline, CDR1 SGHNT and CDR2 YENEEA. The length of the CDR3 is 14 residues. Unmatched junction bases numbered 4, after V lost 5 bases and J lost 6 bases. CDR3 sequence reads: CASSQLAGGPEQYF. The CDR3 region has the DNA TGTGCCAGCAGCCAACTAGCGGGAGGGCCCGAGCAGTACTTC. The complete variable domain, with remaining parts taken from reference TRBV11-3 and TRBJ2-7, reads EAGVVQSPRYKIIEKKQPVAFWCNPISGHNTLYWYLQNLGQGPELLIRYENEEAVDDSQLPKDRFSAERLKGVDSTLKIQPAELGDSAVYLCASSQLAGGPEQYFGPGTRLTVT.

The CDR3 loop is CASSSPLGVGNEQFF. CDR3 in DNA: TGTGCCAGCAGCTCACCCCTCGGGGTGGGCAATGAGCAGTTCTTC. The V call is TRBV7-2, the J call TRBJ2-1, with D perhaps matching TRBD2 (5 bases). This CDR3 contains 15 residues. The V end lost 4 bases, the J end lost 6 bases, and 16 bases lay between the germline ends. Per the germline V gene, CDR1 is SGHTA and CDR2 is FQGNSA.

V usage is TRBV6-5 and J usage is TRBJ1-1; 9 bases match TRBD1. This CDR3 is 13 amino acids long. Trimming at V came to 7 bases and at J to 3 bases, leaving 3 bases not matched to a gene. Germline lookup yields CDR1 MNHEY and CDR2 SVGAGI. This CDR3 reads CASTGQGDTEAFF. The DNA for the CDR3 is TGTGCCAGCACGGGACAGGGTGACACTGAAGCTTTCTTT.

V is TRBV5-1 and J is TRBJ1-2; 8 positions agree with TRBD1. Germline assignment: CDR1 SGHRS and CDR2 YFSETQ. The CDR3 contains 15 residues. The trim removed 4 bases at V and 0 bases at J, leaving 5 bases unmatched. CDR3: CASSEDRATNYGYTF. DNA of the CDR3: TGCGCCAGCAGCGAGGACAGGGCTACTAACTATGGCTACACCTTC.

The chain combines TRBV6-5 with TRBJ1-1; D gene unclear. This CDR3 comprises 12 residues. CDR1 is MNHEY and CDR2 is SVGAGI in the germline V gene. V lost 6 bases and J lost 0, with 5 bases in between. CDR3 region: CASRRLNTEAFF. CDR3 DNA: TGTGCCAGCAGACGGTTGAACACTGAAGCTTTCTTT.

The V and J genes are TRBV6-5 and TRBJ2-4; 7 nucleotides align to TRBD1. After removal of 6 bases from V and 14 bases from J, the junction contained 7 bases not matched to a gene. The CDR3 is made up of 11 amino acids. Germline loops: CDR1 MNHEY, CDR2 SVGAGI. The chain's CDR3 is CASRADRWEYF. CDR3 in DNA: TGTGCCAGCAGAGCGGACAGGTGGGAGTACTTC.

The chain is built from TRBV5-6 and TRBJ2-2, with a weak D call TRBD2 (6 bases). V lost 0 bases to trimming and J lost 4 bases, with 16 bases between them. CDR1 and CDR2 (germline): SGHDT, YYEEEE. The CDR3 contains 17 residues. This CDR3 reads CASSLALTSWGTGELFF. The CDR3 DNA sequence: TGTGCCAGCAGCTTGGCCTTGACTAGTTGGGGCACCGGGGAGCTGTTTTTT. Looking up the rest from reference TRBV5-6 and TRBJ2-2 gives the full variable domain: DAGVTQSPTHLIKTRGQQVTLRCSPKSGHDTVSWYQQALGQGPQFIFQYYEEEERQRGNFPDRFSGHQFPNYSSELNVNALLLGDSALYLCASSLALTSWGTGELFFGEGSRLTVL.

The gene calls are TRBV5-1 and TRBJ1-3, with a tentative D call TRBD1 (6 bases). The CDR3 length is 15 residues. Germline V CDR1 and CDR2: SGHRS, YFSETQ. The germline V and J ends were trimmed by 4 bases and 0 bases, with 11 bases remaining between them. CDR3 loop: CASSETGISGNTIYF. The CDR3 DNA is TGCGCCAGCAGCGAAACAGGGATCTCTGGAAACACCATATATTTT.

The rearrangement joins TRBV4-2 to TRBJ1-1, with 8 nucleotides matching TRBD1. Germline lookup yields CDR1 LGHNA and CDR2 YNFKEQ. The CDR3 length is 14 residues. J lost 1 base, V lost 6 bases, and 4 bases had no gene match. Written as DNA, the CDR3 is TGTGCCAGCAGTATCGGACAGGGGAACACTGAAGCTTTCTTT. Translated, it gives CASSIGQGNTEAFF.

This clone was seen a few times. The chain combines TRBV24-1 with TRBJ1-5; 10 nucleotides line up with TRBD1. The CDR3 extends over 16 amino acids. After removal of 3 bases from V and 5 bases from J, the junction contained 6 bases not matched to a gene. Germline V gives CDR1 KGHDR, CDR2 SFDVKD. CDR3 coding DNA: TGTGCCACCAGTGATCTGGGACAGGGGATCTATCAGCCCCAGCATTTT. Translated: CATSDLGQGIYQPQHF.

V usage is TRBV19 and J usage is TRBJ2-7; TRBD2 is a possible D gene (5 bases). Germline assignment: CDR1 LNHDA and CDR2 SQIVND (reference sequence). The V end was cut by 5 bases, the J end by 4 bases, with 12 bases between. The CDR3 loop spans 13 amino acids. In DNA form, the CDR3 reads TGTGCCAGTAGTGAGGGCGGCGGGTACGAGCAGTACTTC. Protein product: CASSEGGGYEQYF.

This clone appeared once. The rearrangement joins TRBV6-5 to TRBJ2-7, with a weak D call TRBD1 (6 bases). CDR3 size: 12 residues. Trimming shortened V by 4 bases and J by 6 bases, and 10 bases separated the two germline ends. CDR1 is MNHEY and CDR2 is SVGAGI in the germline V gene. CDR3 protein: CASSSTGPEQYF. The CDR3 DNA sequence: TGTGCCAGCAGTTCAACAGGGCCCGAGCAGTACTTC.

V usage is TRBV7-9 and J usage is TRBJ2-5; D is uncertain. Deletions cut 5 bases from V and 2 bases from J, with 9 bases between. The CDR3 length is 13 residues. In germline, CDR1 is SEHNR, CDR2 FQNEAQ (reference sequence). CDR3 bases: TGTGCCAGCAGCGCCACAGCTCAAGAGACCCAGTACTTC. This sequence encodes CASSATAQETQYF.

CDR3 in DNA: TGTGCCAGCAGCACGGACGGGGCAACTAATGAAAAACTGTTTTTT. Amino acids: CASSTDGATNEKLFF. The chain couples TRBV5-4 to TRBJ1-4; D is uncertain. V was cut by 4 bases and J by 0 bases, with 10 bases left in between. The germline V gene has CDR1 SGHNT and CDR2 YYREEE (reference sequence). CDR3 length equals 15 residues.

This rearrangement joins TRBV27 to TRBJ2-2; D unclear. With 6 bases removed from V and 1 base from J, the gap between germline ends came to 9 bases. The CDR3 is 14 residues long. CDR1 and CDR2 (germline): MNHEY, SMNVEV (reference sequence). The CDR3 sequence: CASSLTLNTGELFF. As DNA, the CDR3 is TGTGCCAGCAGCCTAACCCTGAACACCGGGGAGCTGTTTTTT.

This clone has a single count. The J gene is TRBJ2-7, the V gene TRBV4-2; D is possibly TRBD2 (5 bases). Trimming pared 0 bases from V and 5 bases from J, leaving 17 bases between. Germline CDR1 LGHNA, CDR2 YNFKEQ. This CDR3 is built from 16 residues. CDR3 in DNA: TGTGCCAGCAGCCAAGAGGGTGGCGGGTCCCCTGACGAGCAGTACTTC. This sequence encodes CASSQEGGGSPDEQYF.

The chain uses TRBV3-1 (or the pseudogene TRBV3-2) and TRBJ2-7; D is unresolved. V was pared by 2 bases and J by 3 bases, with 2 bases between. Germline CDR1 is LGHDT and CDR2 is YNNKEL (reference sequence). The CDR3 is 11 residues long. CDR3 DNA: TGTGCCAGCAGCCAATACTACGAGCAGTACTTC. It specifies CASSQYYEQYF.

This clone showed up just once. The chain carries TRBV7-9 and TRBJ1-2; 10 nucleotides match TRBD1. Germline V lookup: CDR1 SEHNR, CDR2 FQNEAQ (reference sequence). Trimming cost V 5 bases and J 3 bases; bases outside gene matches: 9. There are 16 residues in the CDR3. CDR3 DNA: TGTGCCAGCAGCGCCGGGACAGGGGATAACCACTATGGCTACACCTTC. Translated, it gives CASSAGTGDNHYGYTF.

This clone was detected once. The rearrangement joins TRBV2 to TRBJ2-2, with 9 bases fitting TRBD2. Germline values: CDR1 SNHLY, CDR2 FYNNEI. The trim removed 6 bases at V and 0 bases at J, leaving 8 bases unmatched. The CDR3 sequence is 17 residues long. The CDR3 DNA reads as TGTGCCAGCAGCGACGCTTTAGCGGGGGCGAACACCGGGGAGCTGTTTTTT. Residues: CASSDALAGANTGELFF. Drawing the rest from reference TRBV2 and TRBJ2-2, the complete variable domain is EPEVTQTPSHQVTQMGQEVILRCVPISNHLYFYWYRQILGQKVEFLVSFYNNEISEKSEIFDDQFSVERPDGSNFTLKIRSTKLEDSAMYFCASSDALAGANTGELFFGEGSRLTVL.

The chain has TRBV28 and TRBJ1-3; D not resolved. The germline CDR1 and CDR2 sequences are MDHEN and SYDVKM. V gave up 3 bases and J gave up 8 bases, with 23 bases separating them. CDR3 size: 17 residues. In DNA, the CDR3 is TGTGCCAGCAGTTTCTTATACCCCCACAGAGCCAGAGACACCATATATTTT. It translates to CASSFLYPHRARDTIYF.

In DNA, the CDR3 is TGTGCCAGCAGTCATAGCGGGAGTAGCCAAGAGACCCAGTACTTC. Translating gives CASSHSGSSQETQYF. V and J are TRBV9 and TRBJ2-5; 9 bases agree with TRBD2. Germline lookup yields CDR1 SGDLS and CDR2 YYNGEE. This CDR3 comprises 15 residues. Losses at the gene ends were 5 bases for V and 1 base for J; bases not matched to a gene: 6.

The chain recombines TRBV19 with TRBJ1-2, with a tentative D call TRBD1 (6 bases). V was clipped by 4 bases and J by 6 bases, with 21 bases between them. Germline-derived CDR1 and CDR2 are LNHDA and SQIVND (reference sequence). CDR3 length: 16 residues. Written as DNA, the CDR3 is TGTGCCAGTAGTACCAGAGGCAACTCCAAGGGGGATGGCTACACCTTC. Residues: CASSTRGNSKGDGYTF.

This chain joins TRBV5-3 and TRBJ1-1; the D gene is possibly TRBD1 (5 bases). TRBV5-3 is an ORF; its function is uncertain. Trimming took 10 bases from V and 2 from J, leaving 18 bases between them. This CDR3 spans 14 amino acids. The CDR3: CALPPGRLNTEAFF. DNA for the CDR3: TGTGCCCTCCCCCCAGGGCGGCTTAACACTGAAGCTTTCTTT.

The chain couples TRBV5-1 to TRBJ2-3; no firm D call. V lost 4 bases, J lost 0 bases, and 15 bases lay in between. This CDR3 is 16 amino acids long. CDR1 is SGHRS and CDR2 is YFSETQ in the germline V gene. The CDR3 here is CASSPRWAASTDTQYF. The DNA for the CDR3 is TGCGCCAGCAGCCCCCGGTGGGCAGCTAGCACAGATACGCAGTATTTT.

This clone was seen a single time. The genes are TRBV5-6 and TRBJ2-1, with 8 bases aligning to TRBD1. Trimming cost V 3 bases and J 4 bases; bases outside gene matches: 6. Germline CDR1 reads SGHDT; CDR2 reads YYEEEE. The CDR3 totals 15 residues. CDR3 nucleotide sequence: TGTGCCAGCAGCTCAGGGGGCGCCGGGTACAATGAGCAGTTCTTC. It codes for CASSSGGAGYNEQFF.

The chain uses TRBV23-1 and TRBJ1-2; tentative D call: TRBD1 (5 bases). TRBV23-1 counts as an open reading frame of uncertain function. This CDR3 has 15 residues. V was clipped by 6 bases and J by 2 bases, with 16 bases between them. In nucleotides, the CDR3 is TGCGCCAGCAGGAAACGGGAGACAGAGAACTATGGCTACACCTTC. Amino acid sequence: CASRKRETENYGYTF.

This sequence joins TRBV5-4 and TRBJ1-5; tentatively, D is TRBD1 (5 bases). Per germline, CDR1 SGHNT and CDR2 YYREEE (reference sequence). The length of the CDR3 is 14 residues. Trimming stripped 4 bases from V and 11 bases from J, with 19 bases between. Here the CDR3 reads CASSDSDLGGSQHF. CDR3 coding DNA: TGTGCCAGCAGCGACAGCGACCTCGGGGGGTCCCAGCATTTT.

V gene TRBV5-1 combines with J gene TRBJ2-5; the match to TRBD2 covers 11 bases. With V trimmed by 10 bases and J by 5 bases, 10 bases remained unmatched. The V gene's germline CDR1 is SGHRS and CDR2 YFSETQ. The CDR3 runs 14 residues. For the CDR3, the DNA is TGCGCCTGCGGGACTAGCGGAGGCGGGGAGACCCAGTACTTC. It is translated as CACGTSGGGETQYF.

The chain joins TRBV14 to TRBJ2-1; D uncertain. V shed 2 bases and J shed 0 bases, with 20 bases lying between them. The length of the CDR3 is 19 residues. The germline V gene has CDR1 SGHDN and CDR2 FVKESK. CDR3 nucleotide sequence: TGTGCCAGCAGCCAAAGGTTTATGAGGCGGCTGAGCTCCTACAATGAGCAGTTCTTC. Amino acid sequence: CASSQRFMRRLSSYNEQFF.

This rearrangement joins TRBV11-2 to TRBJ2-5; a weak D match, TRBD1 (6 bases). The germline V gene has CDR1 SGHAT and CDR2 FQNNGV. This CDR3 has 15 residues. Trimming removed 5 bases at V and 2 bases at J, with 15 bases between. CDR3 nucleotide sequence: TGTGCCAGCAGCATTTACTCGGACAGTCAAGAGACCCAGTACTTC. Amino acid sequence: CASSIYSDSQETQYF.